This T cell receptor (beta chain) was obtained from a study of T-cell reconstitution after alpha-beta-depleted transplantation in children. Preparing the TCRbeta library involved the use of unique molecular identifiers. TCRdb redid the calling of the PCR reads with MiXCR, one entry per CDR3 protein. The sample holds around 80,000 distinct CDR3 sequences, 15% to 20% seen once. This clonotype was seen a handful of times. The trim removed 4 bases at V and 5 bases at J, leaving 3 bases unmatched. CDR1 and CDR2 (germline): SQVTM, ANQGSEA. This CDR3 region has 12 residues. This clonotype originated in a male patient between 2 and 15 years old who had a stem cell transplant for acute lymphoblastic leukemia, so the T cells may come from the graft donor. This specimen consisted of PBMCs, mostly from graft donor cells, obtained 360 days after TCRalphabeta/CD19-depleted stem cell transplant. The rearrangement links TRBV29-1 to TRBJ2-3; TRBD2 aligns across 7 bases. CDR3 nucleotide sequence: TGCAGCGTTGCGGGGGGACGAGATACGCAGTATTTT. Translated: CSVAGGRDTQYF.